Each of the 26 T cell receptor beta chains below was sequenced from the same sample in a study of OX40 agonist ivuxolimab in advanced cancers. Clones were sequenced by immunoSEQ multiplex PCR, and TCRdb holds only the in-frame ones, with some missing. The sample lists about 68,000 clones, approximately 82% occurring once. Source: CD4+ or CD8+ T cells sorted from blood, taken in a trial of the OX40 agonist ivuxolimab. The origin of the receptors is an adult with an advanced solid tumor such as melanoma, head and neck, liver or kidney cancer.

This chain links TRBV28 with TRBJ1-2, with no clear D. The CDR3 is made up of 14 amino acids. CDR1 and CDR2 from the germline V gene are MDHEN and SYDVKM. Trimming shortened V by 7 bases and J by 3 bases, and 15 bases separated the two germline ends. The CDR3 sequence is CASISTSPDYGYTF. CDR3 nucleotides: TGTGCCAGCATCTCGACAAGTCCTGACTATGGCTACACCTTC.

The genes are TRBV19 and TRBJ2-3, with D unclear. CDR3 size: 12 residues. Germline loops: CDR1 LNHDA, CDR2 SQIVND (reference sequence). Trimming stripped 3 bases from V and 5 bases from J, with 6 bases between. The CDR3 DNA reads TGTGCCAGTAGTATCATGGGAGATACGCAGTATTTT. It specifies CASSIMGDTQYF.

J is TRBJ1-2 and V is TRBV7-2; the D gene is possibly TRBD1 (6 bases). There are 13 residues in the CDR3. CDR1 and CDR2 from the germline V gene are SGHTA and FQGNSA. Trimming shortened V by 3 bases and J by 6 bases, and 11 bases separated the two germline ends. DNA of the CDR3: TGTGCCAGCAGCTTTTGGGGGGCAGATGGCTACACCTTC. Amino acid sequence: CASSFWGADGYTF.

V and J are TRBV10-3 and TRBJ1-6; D perhaps matches TRBD1 (5 bases). Trimming took 2 bases from V and 7 from J, leaving 9 bases between them. The CDR3 covers 14 residues. Germline V gives CDR1 ENHRY, CDR2 SYGVKD. The CDR3 nucleotides read TGTGCCATCAGTGAGAGGACACGGAATTCACCCCTCCACTTT. Translation: CAISERTRNSPLHF.

The genes are TRBV6-6 and TRBJ1-1; unclear D gene. The CDR3 is 14 residues long. Between the trimmed V and J ends, which lost 2 bases and 5 bases, there was a span of 12 bases. Germline V gene sequence: CDR1 MNHNY, CDR2 SVGAGI (reference sequence). The CDR3 nucleotides read TGTGCCAGCAGTTACGAGCTAGGGAATACTGAAGCTTTCTTT. This encodes CASSYELGNTEAFF.

The V and J genes are TRBV4-3 and TRBJ2-1; D uncertain. The germline CDR1 and CDR2 sequences are LGHNA and YSLEER. With 0 bases removed from V and 0 bases from J, the gap between germline ends came to 6 bases. The CDR3 loop spans 15 amino acids. The CDR3 here is CASSQDSSSYNEQFF. CDR3 coding DNA: TGCGCCAGCAGCCAAGATTCCAGCTCCTACAATGAGCAGTTCTTC.

This chain joins TRBV7-9 and TRBJ2-2, with D perhaps assigned TRBD1 or TRBD2 (5 bases each). Germline CDR1 SEHNR, CDR2 FQNEAQ (reference sequence). The germline V and J ends were trimmed by 2 bases and 3 bases, with 10 bases remaining between them. This CDR3 is built from 15 residues. The CDR3 region is CASSLTGTYTGELFF. CDR3 in DNA: TGTGCCAGCAGCTTAACCGGGACCTACACCGGGGAGCTGTTTTTT.

V usage is TRBV5-1 and J usage is TRBJ1-5; 8 bases agree with TRBD1. Germline CDR1 is SGHRS and CDR2 is YFSETQ. This CDR3 is built from 17 residues. With 4 bases clipped from V and 3 bases from J, the junction kept 12 bases outside the gene matches. CDR3 region: CASSTSPQTGDNQPQHF. The DNA of the CDR3 is TGCGCCAGCAGCACTTCCCCCCAGACAGGGGACAATCAGCCCCAGCATTTT.

The chain carries TRBV29-1 and TRBJ2-2, with D possibly matching TRBD1 (6 bases). CDR1 is SQVTM and CDR2 is ANQGSEA in the germline V gene. CDR3 length: 14 residues. V lost 7 bases to trimming and J lost 3 bases, with 15 bases between them. CDR3 DNA: TGCAGCGCTACAGGGCCTTCGGACACCGGGGAGCTGTTTTTT. Its protein product is CSATGPSDTGELFF.

V gene TRBV29-1 combines with J gene TRBJ1-5; 8 bases fit TRBD1. V was clipped by 7 bases and J by 4 bases; unmatched bases: 6. CDR3 size: 13 residues. Germline V CDR1 and CDR2: SQVTM, ANQGSEA. The CDR3 DNA reads as TGCAGCGGTGGACAGGGCTTGAATCAGCCCCAGCATTTT. Protein product: CSGGQGLNQPQHF.

The rearrangement joins TRBV7-2 to TRBJ2-3; 7 positions agree with TRBD1. This CDR3 has 13 residues. V was pared by 5 bases and J by 4 bases, with 3 bases of the junction left unmatched. The V gene's germline CDR1 is SGHTA and CDR2 FQGNSA. The CDR3 region is CASSRTGADTQYF. The CDR3 region has the DNA TGTGCCAGCAGCAGGACAGGAGCAGATACGCAGTATTTT.

In DNA, the CDR3 is TGTGCCAGCAGCTTAGGTTACAGGAGCTACGAGCAGTACTTC. Residues: CASSLGYRSYEQYF. The gene calls are TRBV7-9 and TRBJ2-7; possible D gene TRBD1, 5 bases. The V and J ends lost 1 base and 3 bases respectively, with 10 bases between them. Germline V gives CDR1 SEHNR, CDR2 FQNEAQ (reference sequence). The CDR3 runs to 14 residues.

The gene calls are TRBV7-2 and TRBJ2-2; 14 bases agree with TRBD2. Germline loops: CDR1 SGHTA, CDR2 FQGNSA. Trimming removed 4 bases from V and 5 bases from J; junction bases left unmatched: 9. This CDR3 region has 18 residues. CDR3 sequence reads: CASSSQTSGRAGTGELFF. Here the CDR3 DNA reads TGTGCCAGCAGCTCCCAGACTAGCGGGAGGGCCGGAACCGGGGAGCTGTTTTTT.

The V call is TRBV6-1, the J call TRBJ2-7, with 7 positions matching TRBD2. The length of the CDR3 is 14 residues. Germline V gives CDR1 MNHNS, CDR2 SASEGT. V lost 9 bases to trimming and J lost 4 bases; unmatched junction nucleotides: 12. The CDR3 DNA reads TGTGCCAGTCAAATCAGGAGGGACTATTACGAGCAGTACTTC. Protein product: CASQIRRDYYEQYF.

This clone has only one observation. The J gene is TRBJ2-3, the V gene TRBV9; D is possibly TRBD2 (6 bases). V gave up 3 bases and J gave up 6 bases, with 14 bases separating them. Germline V gene data show CDR1 as SGDLS and CDR2 as YYNGEE. The CDR3 sequence is 14 residues long. The CDR3 nucleotides read TGTGCCAGCAGCGCTAACCCGGAGGGGGATACGCAGTATTTT. Translated, it gives CASSANPEGDTQYF. Based on the CDR3 plus reference TRBV9 and TRBJ2-3, the full variable domain is DSGVTQTPKHLITATGQRVTLRCSPRSGDLSVYWYQQSLDQGLQFLIQYYNGEERAKGNILERFSAQQFPDLHSELNLSSLELGDSALYFCASSANPEGDTQYFGPGTRLTVL.

The sample holds one count of this clone. This sequence joins TRBV30 and TRBJ2-7, with D tentatively TRBD1 (5 bases). Germline V gene sequence: CDR1 GTSNPN, CDR2 SVGIG (reference sequence). The CDR3 contains 12 residues. Trimming took off 1 base at V and 5 bases at J, with 9 bases between the two ends. The CDR3 loop reads CAWSAGSHEQYF. In DNA, the CDR3 is TGTGCCTGGAGTGCAGGGTCCCACGAGCAGTACTTC.

The chain links TRBV6-6 to TRBJ2-2; D is perhaps TRBD1 (6 bases). The CDR3 runs 15 residues. Germline CDR1 and CDR2: MNHNY and SVGAGI (reference sequence). V shed 5 bases and J shed 3 bases, with 13 bases lying between them. The CDR3 spells CASSPMDRDTGELFF. The DNA for the CDR3 is TGTGCCAGCAGTCCCATGGACAGAGACACCGGGGAGCTGTTTTTT.

This clone was seen just once. The CDR3 nucleotides read TGTGCCAGCAGCTTAGTTCCAGGAAAGGTGTACTTC. Its translation is CASSLVPGKVYF. The rearrangement links TRBV7-2 to TRBJ2-7; D remains ambiguous. From germline, CDR1 is SGHTA and CDR2 FQGNSA. CDR3 length: 12 amino acids. Trimming shortened V by 1 base and J by 12 bases, and 13 bases separated the two germline ends.

This rearrangement joins TRBV6-5 to TRBJ2-5; maybe TRBD2 (5 bases). The CDR3 runs 13 residues. The germline V and J ends were trimmed by 4 bases and 4 bases, with 10 bases remaining between them. Germline lookup yields CDR1 MNHEY and CDR2 SVGAGI. CDR3 DNA sequence: TGTGCCAGCAGTTTGCCTAGCACAGAGACCCAGTACTTC. The encoded protein is CASSLPSTETQYF.

The chain employs TRBV20-1 and TRBJ2-1; D unclear. The CDR3 extends over 11 amino acids. CDR1 DFQATT and CDR2 SNEGSKA come from the germline V gene (reference sequence). V was pared by 5 bases and J by 9 bases, with 11 bases between. The CDR3 here is CSALGSTEQFF. The DNA of the CDR3 is TGCAGTGCTTTGGGCTCGACTGAGCAGTTCTTC.

This rearrangement joins TRBV18 to TRBJ2-2; no definite D call. Per the germline V gene, CDR1 is KGHSH and CDR2 is LQKENI. The ends were cut back, 6 bases at V and 6 bases at J, with 2 bases in the middle. This CDR3 contains 10 residues. CDR3 nucleotides: TGTGCCAGCTCCGCCGGGGAGCTGTTTTTT. It is translated as CASSAGELFF.

The chain carries TRBV5-8 and TRBJ2-1; 10 bases are a match to TRBD1. Trimming took 3 bases from V and 5 from J; bases not matched to a gene: 8. The CDR3 totals 16 residues. The germline V gene encodes CDR1 SGHTS and CDR2 YDEGEE. The CDR3 reads CASSSRDRGFNNEQFF. In DNA, the CDR3 is TGTGCCAGCAGCTCGCGGGACAGGGGATTTAACAATGAGCAGTTCTTC.

V and J are TRBV19 and TRBJ2-3, with TRBD2 identical over 13 bases. The germline CDR1 and CDR2 sequences are LNHDA and SQIVND (reference sequence). V shed 6 bases, J shed 0 bases, and the junction held 15 bases outside the gene matches. This CDR3 region has 20 residues. The CDR3 here is CASSGGTSGTTTPSTDTQYF. Here the CDR3 DNA reads TGTGCCAGTAGCGGAGGGACTAGCGGGACCACTACTCCTAGCACAGATACGCAGTATTTT.

The chain carries TRBV5-4 and TRBJ1-2; 9 bases agree with TRBD1. V was clipped by 0 bases and J by 4 bases; unmatched bases: 7. Germline V gene sequence: CDR1 SGHNT, CDR2 YYREEE (reference sequence). The CDR3 consists of 16 residues. CDR3 amino acids: CASSLEDRGGLYGYTF. The DNA of the CDR3 is TGTGCCAGCAGCTTGGAAGACAGGGGGGGACTCTATGGCTACACCTTC.

CDR3 sequence (DNA): TGTGCCAGCAGTGCCAACCCCACAGGCGACAATCAGCCCCAGCATTTT. Translating gives CASSANPTGDNQPQHF. The V call is TRBV6-4, the J call TRBJ1-5; TRBD1 might be the D (5 bases). The CDR3 is made up of 16 amino acids. V lost 4 bases and J 3 bases, leaving 16 bases between the germline ends. Germline CDR1 and CDR2: MRHNA and SNTAGT.

This chain links TRBV28 with TRBJ1-1; 10 bases match TRBD1. Germline trimming cut 3 bases from V and 1 base from J; bases unmatched to any gene: 5. The CDR3 has 16 residues. CDR1 and CDR2 from the germline V gene are MDHEN and SYDVKM. CDR3 amino acids: CASSLDRGLGNTEAFF. CDR3 nucleotides: TGTGCCAGCAGTTTGGACAGGGGGTTGGGGAACACTGAAGCTTTCTTT.